Reported below is one T cell receptor beta chain. Original handling: Nucleated cell number was recorded as an estimate derived from reference gene primer amplification. Produced via immunoSEQ multiplex PCR; TCRdb's table is partial and in-frame only. V and J calls and clone size come straight from that table; D and trimming were deduced from the DNA. Of 250,000 to 300,000 clones listed, roughly 89% were seen once; the top ten hold roughly 0.96%. The data were obtained in a study of blood T cell repertoires in COVID-19. Study-level background: Sites across the United States, Italy and Spain contributed samples from acute and convalescent COVID-19. Sources were T cells, B-cell-depleted T cells, or PBMCs; the material itself was cDNA or gDNA.

V gave up 1 base and J gave up 4 bases; unmatched junction bases: 2. CDR3 length equals 16 residues. The germline V gene has CDR1 SGHVS and CDR2 FQNEAQ. Sequencing was carried out using peripheral blood. J is TRBJ2-2 and V is TRBV7-8; 11 positions match TRBD2. The sequence derives from a woman between 35 and 50 years old who had recovered from COVID-19. CDR3 in amino acids: CASSLGLAGFTGELFF. The CDR3 bases are TGTGCCAGCAGCTTAGGACTAGCGGGATTCACCGGGGAGCTGTTTTTT.